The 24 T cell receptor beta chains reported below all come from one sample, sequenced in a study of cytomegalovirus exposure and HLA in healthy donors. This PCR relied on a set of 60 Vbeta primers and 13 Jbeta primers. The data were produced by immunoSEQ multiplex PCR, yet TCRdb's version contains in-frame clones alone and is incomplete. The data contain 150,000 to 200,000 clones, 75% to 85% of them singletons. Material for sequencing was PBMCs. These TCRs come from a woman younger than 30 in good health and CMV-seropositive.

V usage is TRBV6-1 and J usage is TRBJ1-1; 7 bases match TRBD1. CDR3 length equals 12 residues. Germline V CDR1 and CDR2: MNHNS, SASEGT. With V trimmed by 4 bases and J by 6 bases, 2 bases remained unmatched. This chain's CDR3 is CASSGQGAEAFF. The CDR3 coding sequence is TGTGCCAGCAGTGGACAGGGCGCTGAAGCTTTCTTT.

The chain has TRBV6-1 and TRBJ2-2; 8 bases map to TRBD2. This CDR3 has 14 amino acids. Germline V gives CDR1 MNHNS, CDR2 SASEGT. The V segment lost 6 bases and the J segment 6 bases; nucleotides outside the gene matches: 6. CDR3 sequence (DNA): TGTGCCAGCAGGGATAGCGGGGCCCCCGGGGAGCTGTTTTTT. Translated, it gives CASRDSGAPGELFF.

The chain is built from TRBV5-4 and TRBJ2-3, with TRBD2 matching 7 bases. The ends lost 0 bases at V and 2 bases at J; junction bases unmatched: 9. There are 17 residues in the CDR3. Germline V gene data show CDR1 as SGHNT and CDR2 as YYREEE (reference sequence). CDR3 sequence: CASSLASSGINTDTQYF. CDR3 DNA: TGTGCCAGCAGCTTGGCCTCTAGCGGTATCAACACAGATACGCAGTATTTT.

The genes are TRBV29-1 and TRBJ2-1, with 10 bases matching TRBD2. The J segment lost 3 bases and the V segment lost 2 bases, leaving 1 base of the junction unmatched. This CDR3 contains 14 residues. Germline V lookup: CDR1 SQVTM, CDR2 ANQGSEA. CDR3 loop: CSVETSGVYNEQFF. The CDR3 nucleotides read TGCAGCGTTGAAACTAGCGGGGTCTACAATGAGCAGTTCTTC.

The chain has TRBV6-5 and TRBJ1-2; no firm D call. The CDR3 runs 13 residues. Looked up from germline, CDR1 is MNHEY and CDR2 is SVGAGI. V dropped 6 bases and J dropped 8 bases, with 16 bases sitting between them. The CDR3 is CASSWTRGRGYTF. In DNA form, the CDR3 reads TGTGCCAGCAGCTGGACCCGGGGAAGAGGCTACACCTTC.

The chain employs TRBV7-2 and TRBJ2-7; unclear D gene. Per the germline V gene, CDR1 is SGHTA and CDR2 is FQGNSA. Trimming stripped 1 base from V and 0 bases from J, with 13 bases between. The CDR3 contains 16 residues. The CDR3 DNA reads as TGTGCCAGCAGCTTAGGGGTTTTGGCGGCCTCCTACGAGCAGTACTTC. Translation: CASSLGVLAASYEQYF.

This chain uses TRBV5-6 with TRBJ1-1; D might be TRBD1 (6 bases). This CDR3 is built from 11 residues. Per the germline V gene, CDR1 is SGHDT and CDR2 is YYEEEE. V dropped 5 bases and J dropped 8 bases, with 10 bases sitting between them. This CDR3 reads CASSNDREAFF. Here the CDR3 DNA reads TGTGCCAGCAGTAATGACAGGGAAGCTTTCTTT.

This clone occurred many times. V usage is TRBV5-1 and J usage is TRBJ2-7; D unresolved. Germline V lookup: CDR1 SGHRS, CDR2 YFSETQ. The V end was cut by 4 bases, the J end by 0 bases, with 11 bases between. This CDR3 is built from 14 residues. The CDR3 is CASSRLTGSYEQYF. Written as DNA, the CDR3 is TGCGCCAGCAGCCGATTGACTGGCTCCTACGAGCAGTACTTC.

The CDR3 coding sequence is TGTGCCAGCAGCTTAGAGAGGGTGGTATGGGGGACCCAGTACTTC. Amino acids: CASSLERVVWGTQYF. The chain joins TRBV7-8 to TRBJ2-5, with a weak D call TRBD2 (5 bases). The CDR3 runs to 15 residues. V was clipped by 1 base and J by 7 bases, with 16 bases between them. CDR1 and CDR2 from the germline V gene are SGHVS and FQNEAQ.

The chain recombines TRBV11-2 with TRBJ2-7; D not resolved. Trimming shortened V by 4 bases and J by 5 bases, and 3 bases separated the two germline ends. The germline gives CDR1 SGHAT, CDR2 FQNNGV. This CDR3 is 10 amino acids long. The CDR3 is CASSSNEQYF. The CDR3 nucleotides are TGTGCCAGCAGCTCAAACGAGCAGTACTTC. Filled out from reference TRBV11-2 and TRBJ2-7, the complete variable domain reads EAGVAQSPRYKIIEKRQSVAFWCNPISGHATLYWYQQILGQGPKLLIQFQNNGVVDDSQLPKDRFSAERLKGVDSTLKIQPAKLEDSAVYLCASSSNEQYFGPGTRLTVT.

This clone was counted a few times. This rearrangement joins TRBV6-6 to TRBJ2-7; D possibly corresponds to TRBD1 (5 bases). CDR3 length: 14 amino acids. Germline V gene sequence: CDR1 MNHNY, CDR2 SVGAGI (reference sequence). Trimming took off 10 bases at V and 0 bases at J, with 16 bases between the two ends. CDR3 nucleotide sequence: TGTGCCACCGCGGCAGGGCCGAGCTCCTACGAGCAGTACTTC. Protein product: CATAAGPSSYEQYF.

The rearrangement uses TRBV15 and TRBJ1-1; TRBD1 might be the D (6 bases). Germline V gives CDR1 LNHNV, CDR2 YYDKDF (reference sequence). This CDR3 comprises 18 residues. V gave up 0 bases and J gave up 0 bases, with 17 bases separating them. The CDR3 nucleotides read TGTGCCACCAGCAGAGATTGGTTATGGGACAAAATGAACACTGAAGCTTTCTTT. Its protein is CATSRDWLWDKMNTEAFF.

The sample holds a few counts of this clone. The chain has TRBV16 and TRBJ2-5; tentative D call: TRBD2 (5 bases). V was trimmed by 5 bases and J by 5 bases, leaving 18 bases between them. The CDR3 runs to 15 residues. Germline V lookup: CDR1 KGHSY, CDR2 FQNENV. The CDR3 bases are TGTGCCAGCAGCTCCACCCATGACACGGGGGAGACCCAGTACTTC. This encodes CASSSTHDTGETQYF.

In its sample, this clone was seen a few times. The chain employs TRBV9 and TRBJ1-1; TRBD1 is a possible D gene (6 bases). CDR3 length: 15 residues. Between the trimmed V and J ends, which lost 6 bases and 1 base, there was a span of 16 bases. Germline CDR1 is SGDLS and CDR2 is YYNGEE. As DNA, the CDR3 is TGTGCCAGCACCGCCGGGGGGACACCGAACACTGAAGCTTTCTTT. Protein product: CASTAGGTPNTEAFF.

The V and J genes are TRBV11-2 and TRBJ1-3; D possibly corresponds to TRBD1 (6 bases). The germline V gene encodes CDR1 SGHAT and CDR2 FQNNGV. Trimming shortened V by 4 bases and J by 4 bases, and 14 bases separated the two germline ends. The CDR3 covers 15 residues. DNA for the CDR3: TGTGCCAGCAGCTCCACCTCCACAGGGGGAAACACCATATATTTT. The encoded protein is CASSSTSTGGNTIYF.

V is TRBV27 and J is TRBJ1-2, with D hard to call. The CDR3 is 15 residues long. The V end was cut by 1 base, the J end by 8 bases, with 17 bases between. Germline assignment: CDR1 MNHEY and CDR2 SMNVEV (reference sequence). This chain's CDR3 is CASSLLAGPIEGYTF. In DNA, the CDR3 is TGTGCCAGCAGTTTATTGGCAGGTCCTATTGAGGGCTACACCTTC.

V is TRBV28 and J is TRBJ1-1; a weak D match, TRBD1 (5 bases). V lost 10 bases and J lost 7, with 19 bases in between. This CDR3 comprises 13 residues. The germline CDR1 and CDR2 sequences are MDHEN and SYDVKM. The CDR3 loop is CAIDDSHRREAFF. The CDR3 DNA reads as TGTGCCATCGACGACAGCCACCGACGTGAAGCTTTCTTT.

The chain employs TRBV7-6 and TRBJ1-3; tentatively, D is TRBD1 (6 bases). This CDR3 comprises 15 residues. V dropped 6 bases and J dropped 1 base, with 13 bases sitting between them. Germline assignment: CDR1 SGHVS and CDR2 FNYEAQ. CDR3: CASSPRGQSGNTIYF. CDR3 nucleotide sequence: TGTGCCAGCAGTCCGCGGGGGCAGTCTGGAAACACCATATATTTT.

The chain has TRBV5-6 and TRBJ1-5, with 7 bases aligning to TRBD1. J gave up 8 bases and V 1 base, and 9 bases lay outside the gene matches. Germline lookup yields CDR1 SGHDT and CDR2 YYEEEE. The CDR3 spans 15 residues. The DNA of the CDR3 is TGTGCCAGCAGCTTGTTCTTCCAGGGGGTTGAGCCCCAGCATTTT. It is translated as CASSLFFQGVEPQHF.

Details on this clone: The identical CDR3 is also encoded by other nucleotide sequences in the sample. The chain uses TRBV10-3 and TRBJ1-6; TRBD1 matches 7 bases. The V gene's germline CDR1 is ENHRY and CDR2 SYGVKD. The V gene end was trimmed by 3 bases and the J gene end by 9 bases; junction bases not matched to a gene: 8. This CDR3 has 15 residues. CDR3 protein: CAISDTDRDGSPLHF. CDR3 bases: TGTGCCATCAGTGACACCGACAGGGATGGTTCACCCCTCCACTTT.

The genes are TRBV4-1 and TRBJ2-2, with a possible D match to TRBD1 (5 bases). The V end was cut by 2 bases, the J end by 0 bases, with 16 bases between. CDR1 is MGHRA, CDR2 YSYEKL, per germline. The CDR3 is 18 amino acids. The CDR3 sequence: CASSQRGARYTNTGELFF. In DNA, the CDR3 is TGCGCCAGCAGCCAAAGGGGCGCGCGGTATACGAACACCGGGGAGCTGTTTTTT.

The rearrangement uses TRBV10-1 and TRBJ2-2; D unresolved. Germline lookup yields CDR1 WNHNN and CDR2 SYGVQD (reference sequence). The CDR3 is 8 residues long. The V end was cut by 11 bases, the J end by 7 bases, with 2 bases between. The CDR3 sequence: CAHGELFF. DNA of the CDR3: TGCGCCCACGGGGAGCTGTTTTTT.

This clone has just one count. CDR3 region: CASSPALAGSTDTQYF. CDR3 DNA sequence: TGTGCCAGCTCACCCGCCCTAGCGGGGAGCACAGATACGCAGTATTTT. The genes are TRBV18 and TRBJ2-3; 9 bases fit TRBD2. Germline-derived CDR1 and CDR2 are KGHSH and LQKENI. The CDR3 length is 16 residues. V gave up 3 bases and J gave up 0 bases; unmatched junction bases: 4.

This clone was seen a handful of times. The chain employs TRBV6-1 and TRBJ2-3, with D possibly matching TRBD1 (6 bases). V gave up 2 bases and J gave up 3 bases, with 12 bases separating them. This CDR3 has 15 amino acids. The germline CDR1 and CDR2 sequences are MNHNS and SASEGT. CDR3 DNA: TGTGCCAGCAGTGAATCGGTAGGGGGAACAGATACGCAGTATTTT. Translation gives CASSESVGGTDTQYF.